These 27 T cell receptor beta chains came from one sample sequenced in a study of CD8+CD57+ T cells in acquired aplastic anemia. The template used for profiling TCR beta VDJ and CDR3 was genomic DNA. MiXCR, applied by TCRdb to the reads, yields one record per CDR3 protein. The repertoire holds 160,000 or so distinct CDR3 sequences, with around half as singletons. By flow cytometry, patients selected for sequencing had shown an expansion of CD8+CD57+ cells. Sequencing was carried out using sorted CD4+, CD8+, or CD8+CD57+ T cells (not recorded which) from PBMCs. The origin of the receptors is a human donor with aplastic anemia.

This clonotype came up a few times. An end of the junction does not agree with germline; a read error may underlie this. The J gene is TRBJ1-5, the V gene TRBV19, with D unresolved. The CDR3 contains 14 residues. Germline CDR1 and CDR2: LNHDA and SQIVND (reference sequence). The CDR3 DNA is TGTGCCAGCAGTAACGGCGTAAACAATCAGCCCCAGCATTTT. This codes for CASSNGVNNQPQHF.

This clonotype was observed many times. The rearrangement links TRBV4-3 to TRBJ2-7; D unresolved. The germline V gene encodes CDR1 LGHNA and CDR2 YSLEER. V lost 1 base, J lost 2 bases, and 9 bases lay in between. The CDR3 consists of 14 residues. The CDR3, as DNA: TGCGCCAGCAGCCAAGCTATAGGGACCTACGAGCAGTACTTC. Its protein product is CASSQAIGTYEQYF.

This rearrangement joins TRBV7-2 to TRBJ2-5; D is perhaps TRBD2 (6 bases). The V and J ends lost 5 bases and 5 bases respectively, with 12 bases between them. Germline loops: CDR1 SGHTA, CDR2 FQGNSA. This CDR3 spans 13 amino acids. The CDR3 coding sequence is TGTGCCAGCAGCACGACTAGTACGGAGACCCAGTACTTC. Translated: CASSTTSTETQYF.

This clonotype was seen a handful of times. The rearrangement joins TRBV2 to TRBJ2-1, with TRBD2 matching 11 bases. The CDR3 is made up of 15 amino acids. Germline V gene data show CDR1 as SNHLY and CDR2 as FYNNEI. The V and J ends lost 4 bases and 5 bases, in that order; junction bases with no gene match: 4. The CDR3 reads CASSVETSGDNEQFF. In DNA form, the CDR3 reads TGTGCCAGCAGTGTGGAGACTAGCGGGGACAATGAGCAGTTCTTC.

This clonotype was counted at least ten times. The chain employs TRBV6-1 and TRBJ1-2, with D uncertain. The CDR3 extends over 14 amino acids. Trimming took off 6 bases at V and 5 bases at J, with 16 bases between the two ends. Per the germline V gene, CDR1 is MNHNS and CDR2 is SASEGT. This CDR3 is CASRRGTLSYGYTF. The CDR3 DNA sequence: TGTGCCAGCAGGCGGGGAACTTTGTCGTATGGCTACACCTTC.

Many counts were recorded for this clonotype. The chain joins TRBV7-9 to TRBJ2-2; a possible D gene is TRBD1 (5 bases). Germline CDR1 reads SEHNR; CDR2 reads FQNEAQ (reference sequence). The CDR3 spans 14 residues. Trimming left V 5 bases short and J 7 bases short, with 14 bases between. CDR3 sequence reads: CASSPQGTIGELFF. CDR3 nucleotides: TGTGCCAGCAGCCCCCAGGGCACAATCGGGGAGCTGTTTTTT.

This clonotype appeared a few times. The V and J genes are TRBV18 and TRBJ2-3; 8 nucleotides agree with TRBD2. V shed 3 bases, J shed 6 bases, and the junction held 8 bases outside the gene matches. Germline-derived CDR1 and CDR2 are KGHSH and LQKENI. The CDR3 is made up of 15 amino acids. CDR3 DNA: TGTGCCAGCTCACCCCCGGGACTAGAGTCCGATACGCAGTATTTT. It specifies CASSPPGLESDTQYF.

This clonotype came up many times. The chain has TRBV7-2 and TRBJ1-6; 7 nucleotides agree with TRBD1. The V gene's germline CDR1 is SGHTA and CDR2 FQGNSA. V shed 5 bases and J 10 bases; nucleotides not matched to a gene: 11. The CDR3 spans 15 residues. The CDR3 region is CASSPNRGMGSPLHF. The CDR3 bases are TGTGCCAGCAGCCCCAACAGGGGAATGGGGTCACCCCTCCACTTT.

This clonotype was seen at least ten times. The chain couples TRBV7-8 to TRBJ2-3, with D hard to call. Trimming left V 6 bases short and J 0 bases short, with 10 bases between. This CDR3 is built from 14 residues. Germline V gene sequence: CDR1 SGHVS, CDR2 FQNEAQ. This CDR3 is CASSPWQSTDTQYF. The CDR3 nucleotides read TGTGCCAGCAGTCCGTGGCAGAGCACAGATACGCAGTATTTT.

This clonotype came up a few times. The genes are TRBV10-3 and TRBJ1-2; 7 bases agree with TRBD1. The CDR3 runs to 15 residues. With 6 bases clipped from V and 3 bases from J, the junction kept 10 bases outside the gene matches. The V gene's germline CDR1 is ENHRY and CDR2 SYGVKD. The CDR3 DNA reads TGTGCCATCAGCAAAGACAGGGTGATGGACTATGGCTACACCTTC. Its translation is CAISKDRVMDYGYTF.

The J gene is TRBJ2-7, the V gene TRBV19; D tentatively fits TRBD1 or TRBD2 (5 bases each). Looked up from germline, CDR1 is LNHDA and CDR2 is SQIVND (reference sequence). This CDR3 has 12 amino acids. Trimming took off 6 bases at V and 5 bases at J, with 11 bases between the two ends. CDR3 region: CASRGVLDEQYF. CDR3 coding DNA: TGTGCCAGTAGGGGGGTGTTGGACGAGCAGTACTTC.

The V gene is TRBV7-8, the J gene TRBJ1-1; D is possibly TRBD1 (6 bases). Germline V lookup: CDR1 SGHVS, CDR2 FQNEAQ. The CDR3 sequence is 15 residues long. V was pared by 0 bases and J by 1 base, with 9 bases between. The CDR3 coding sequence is TGTGCCAGCAGCTTAGCGCCAGGGGCGAACACTGAAGCTTTCTTT. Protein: CASSLAPGANTEAFF.

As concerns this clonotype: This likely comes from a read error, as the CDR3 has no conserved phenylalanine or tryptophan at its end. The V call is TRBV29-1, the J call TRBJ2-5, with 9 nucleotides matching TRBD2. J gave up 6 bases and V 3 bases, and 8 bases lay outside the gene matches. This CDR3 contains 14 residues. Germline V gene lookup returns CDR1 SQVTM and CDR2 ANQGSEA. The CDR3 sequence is CSVEISGSWKTQYS. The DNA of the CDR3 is TGCAGCGTTGAGATTAGCGGGAGTTGGAAGACCCAGTACTCC.

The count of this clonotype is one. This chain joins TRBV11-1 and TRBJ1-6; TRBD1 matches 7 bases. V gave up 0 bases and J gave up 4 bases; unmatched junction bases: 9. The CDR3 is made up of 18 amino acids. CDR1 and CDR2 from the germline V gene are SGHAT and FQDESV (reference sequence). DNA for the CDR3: TGTGCCAGCAGCTTAGCCCGCCGCGACAGGGCATATAATTCACCCCTCCACTTT. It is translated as CASSLARRDRAYNSPLHF.

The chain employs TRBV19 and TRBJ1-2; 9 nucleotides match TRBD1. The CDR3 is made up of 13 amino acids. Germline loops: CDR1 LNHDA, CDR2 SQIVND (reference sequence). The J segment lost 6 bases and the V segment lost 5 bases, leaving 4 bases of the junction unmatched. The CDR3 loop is CASSARTGDGYTF. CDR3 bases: TGTGCCAGTAGTGCCCGGACAGGGGATGGCTACACCTTC.

The CDR3 sequence: CASSSIGNNQPQHF. Written as DNA, the CDR3 is TGTGCCAGCAGTTCTATAGGGAACAATCAGCCCCAGCATTTT. This chain uses TRBV12-3 or TRBV12-4 with TRBJ1-5, with D unresolved. The CDR3 has 14 residues. V was trimmed by 4 bases and J by 3 bases, leaving 10 bases between them.

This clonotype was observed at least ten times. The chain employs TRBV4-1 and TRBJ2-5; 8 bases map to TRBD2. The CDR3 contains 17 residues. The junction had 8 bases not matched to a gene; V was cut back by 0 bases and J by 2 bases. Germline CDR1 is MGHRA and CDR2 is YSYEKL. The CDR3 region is CASSQERASGRQETQYF. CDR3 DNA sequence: TGCGCCAGCAGCCAAGAACGGGCTAGCGGGCGACAAGAGACCCAGTACTTC.

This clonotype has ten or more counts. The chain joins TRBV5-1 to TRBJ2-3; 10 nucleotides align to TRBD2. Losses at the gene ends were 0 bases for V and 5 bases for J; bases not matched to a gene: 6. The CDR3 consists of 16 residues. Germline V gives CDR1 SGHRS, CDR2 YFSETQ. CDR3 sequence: CASSLGLAGVGDTQYF. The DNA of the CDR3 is TGCGCCAGCAGCTTGGGGCTAGCGGGAGTAGGAGATACGCAGTATTTT.

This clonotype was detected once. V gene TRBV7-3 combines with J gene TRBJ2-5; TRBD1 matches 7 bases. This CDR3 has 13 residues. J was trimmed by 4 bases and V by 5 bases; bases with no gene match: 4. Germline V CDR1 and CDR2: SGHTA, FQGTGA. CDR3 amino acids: CASSTGAGETQYF. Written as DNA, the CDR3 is TGTGCCAGCAGCACAGGGGCAGGAGAGACCCAGTACTTC.

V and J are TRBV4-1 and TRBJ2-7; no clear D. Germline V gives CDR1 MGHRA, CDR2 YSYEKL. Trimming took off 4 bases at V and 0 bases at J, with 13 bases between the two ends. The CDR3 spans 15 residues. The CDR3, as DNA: TGCGCCAGCAGCCCGACCGAGGAGAGCTCCTACGAGCAGTACTTC. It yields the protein CASSPTEESSYEQYF.

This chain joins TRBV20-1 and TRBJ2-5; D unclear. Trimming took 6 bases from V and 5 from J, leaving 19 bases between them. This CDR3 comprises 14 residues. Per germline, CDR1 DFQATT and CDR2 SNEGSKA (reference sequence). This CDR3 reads CSADPISSRETQYF. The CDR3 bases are TGCAGTGCCGACCCCATCTCGAGCCGGGAGACCCAGTACTTC.

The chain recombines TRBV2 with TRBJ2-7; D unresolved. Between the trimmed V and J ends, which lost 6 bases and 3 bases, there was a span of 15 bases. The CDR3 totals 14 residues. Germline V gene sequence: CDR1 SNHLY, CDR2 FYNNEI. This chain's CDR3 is CASSTRYSLYEQYF. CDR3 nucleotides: TGTGCCAGCAGCACCCGATACTCACTCTACGAGCAGTACTTC.

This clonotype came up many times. Here the CDR3 reads CASRAGGRSYGYTF. In DNA, the CDR3 is TGTGCCAGTAGGGCAGGGGGCCGGAGCTATGGCTACACCTTC. The genes are TRBV19 and TRBJ1-2; 8 nucleotides line up with TRBD1. The length of the CDR3 is 14 residues. V gave up 6 bases and J gave up 4 bases; unmatched junction bases: 7. Germline V lookup: CDR1 LNHDA, CDR2 SQIVND (reference sequence). The entire variable domain, with the rest obtained from reference TRBV19 and TRBJ1-2, is as follows: DGGITQSPKYLFRKEGQNVTLSCEQNLNHDAMYWYRQDPGQGLRLIYYSQIVNDFQKGDIAEGYSVSREKKESFPLTVTSAQKNPTAFYLCASRAGGRSYGYTFGSGTRLTVV.

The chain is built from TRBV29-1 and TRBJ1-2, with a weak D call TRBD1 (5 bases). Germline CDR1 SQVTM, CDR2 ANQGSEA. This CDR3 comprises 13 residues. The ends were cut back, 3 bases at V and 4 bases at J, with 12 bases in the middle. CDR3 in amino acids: CSVDPGTPYGYTF. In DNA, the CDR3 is TGCAGCGTTGACCCCGGGACCCCCTATGGCTACACCTTC.

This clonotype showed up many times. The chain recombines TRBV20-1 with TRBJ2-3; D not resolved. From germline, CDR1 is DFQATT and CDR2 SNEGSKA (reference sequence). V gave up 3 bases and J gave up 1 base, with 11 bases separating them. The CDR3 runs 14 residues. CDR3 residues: CSASIQRGTDTQYF. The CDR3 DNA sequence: TGCAGTGCTAGTATCCAGCGTGGCACAGATACGCAGTATTTT.

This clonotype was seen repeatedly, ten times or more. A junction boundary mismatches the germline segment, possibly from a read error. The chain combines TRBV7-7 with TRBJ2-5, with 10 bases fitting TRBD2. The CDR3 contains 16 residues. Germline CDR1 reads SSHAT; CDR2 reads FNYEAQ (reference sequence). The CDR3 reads CASSPLAGRGQETQYF. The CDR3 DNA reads TGTGCTAGCAGCCCACTAGCGGGGAGGGGGCAAGAGACCCAGTACTTC. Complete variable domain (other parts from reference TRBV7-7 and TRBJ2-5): GAGVSQSPRYKVTKRGQDVTLRCDPISSHATLYWYQQALGQGPEFLTYFNYEAQPDKSGLPSDRFSAERPEGSISTLTIQRTEQRDSAMYRCASSPLAGRGQETQYFGPGTRLLVL.

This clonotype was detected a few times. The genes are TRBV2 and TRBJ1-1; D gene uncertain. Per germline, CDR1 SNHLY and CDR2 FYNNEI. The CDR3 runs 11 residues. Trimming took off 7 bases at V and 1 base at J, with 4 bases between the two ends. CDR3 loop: CASKWNTEAFF. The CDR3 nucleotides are TGTGCCAGCAAGTGGAACACTGAAGCTTTCTTT.